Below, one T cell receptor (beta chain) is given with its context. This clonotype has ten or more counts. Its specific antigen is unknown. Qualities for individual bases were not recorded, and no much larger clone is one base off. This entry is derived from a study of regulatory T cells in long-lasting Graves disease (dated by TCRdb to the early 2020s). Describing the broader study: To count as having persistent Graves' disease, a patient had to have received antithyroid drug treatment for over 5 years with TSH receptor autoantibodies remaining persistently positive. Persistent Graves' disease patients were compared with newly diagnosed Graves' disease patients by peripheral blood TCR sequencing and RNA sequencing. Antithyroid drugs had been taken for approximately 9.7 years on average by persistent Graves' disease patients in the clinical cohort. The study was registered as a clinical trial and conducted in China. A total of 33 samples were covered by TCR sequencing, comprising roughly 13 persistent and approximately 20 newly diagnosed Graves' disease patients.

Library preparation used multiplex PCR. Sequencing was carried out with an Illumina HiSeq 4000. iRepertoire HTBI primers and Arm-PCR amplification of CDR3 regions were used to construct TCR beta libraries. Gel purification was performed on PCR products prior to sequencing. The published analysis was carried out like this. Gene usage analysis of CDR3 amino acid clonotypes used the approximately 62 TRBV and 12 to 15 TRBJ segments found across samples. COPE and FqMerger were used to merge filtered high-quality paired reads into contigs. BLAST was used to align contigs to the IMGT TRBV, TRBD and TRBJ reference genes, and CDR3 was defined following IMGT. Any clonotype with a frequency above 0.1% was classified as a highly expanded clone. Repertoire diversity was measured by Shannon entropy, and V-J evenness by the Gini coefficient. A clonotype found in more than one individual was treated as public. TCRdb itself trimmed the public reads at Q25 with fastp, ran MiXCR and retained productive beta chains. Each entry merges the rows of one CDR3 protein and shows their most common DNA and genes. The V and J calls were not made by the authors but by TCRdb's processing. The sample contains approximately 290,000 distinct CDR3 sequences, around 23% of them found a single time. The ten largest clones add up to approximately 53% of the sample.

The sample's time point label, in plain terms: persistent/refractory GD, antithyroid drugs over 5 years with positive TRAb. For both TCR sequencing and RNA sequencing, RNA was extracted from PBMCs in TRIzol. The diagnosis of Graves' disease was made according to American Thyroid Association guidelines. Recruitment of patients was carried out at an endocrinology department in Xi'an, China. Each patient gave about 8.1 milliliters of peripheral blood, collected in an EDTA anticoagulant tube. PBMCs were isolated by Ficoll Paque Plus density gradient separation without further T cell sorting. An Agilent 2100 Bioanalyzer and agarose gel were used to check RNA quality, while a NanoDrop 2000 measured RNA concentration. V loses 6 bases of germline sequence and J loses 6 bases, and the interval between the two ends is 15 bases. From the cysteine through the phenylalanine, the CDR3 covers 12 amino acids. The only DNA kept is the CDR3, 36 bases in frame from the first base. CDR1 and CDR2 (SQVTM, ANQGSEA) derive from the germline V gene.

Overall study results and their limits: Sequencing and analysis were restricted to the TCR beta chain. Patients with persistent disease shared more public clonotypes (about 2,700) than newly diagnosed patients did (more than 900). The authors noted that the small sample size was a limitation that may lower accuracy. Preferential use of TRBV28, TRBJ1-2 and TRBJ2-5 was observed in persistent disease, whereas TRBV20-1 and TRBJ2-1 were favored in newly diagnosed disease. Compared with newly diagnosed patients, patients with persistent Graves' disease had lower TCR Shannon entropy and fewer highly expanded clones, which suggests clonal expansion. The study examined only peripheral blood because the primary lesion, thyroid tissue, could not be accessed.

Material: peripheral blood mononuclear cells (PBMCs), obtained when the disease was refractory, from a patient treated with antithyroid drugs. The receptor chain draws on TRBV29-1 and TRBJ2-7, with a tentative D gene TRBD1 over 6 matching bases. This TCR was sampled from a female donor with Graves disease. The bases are TGCAGCGTGAGGGGGACGTATGGCGAGCAGTACTTC. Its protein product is CSVRGTYGEQYF.